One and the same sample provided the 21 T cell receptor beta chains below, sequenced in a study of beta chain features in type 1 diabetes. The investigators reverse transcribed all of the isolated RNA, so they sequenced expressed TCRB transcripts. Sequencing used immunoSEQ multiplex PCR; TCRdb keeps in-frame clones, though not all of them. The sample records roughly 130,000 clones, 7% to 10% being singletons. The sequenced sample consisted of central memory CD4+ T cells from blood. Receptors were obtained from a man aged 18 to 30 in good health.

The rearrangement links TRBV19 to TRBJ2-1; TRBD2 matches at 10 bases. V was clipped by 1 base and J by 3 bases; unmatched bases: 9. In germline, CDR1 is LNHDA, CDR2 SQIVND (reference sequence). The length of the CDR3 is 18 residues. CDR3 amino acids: CASSIVRAGGAHYNEQFF. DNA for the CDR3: TGTGCCAGTAGTATAGTCCGAGCGGGGGGGGCCCACTACAATGAGCAGTTCTTC.

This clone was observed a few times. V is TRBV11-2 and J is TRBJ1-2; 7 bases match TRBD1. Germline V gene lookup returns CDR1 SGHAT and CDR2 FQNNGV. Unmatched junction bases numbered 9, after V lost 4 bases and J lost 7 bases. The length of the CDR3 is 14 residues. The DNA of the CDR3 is TGTGCCAGCAGCTCTACCGGGACAGTCGGTGGCTACACCTTC. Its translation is CASSSTGTVGGYTF.

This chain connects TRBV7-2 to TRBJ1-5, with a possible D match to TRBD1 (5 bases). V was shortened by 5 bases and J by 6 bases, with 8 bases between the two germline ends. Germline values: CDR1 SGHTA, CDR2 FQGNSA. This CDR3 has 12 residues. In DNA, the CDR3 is TGTGCCAGCAGCCCGGGGGGTCAGCCCCAGCATTTT. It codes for CASSPGGQPQHF.

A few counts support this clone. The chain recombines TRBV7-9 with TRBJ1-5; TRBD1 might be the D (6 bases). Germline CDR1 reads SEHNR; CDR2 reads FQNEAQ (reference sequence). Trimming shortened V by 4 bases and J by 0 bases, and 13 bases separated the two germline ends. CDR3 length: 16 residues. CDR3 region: CASSSTTGTSNQPQHF. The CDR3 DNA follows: TGTGCCAGCAGCTCGACTACAGGGACTAGCAATCAGCCCCAGCATTTT.

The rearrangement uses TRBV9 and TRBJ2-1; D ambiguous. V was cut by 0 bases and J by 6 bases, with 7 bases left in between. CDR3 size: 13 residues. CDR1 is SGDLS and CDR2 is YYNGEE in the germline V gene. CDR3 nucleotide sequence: TGTGCCAGCAGCGTAGGAGTCGCCAATGAGCAGTTCTTC. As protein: CASSVGVANEQFF.

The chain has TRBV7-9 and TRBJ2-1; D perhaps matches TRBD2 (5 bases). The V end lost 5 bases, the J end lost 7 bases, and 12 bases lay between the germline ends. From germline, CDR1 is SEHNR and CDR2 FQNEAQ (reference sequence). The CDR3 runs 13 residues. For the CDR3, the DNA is TGTGCCAGCAGCGTTGAGAGAGGGAATGAGCAGTTCTTC. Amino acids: CASSVERGNEQFF.

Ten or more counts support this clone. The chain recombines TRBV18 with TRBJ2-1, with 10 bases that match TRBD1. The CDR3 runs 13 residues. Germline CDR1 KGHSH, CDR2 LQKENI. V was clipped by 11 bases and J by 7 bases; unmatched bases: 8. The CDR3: CAGRQGAGNEQFF. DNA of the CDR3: TGTGCCGGACGACAGGGGGCCGGAAATGAGCAGTTCTTC.

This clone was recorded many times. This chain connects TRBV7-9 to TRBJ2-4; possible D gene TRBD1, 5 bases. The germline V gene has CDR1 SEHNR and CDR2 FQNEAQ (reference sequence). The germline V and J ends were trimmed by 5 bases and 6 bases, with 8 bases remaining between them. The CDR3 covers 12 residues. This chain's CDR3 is CASSPQGNIQYF. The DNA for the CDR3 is TGTGCCAGCAGCCCTCAGGGAAACATTCAGTACTTC.

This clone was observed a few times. DNA for the CDR3: TGTGCCAGCAGTTTACAGGGAAACACCATATATTTT. Amino acid sequence: CASSLQGNTIYF. This chain links TRBV28 with TRBJ1-3, with D unresolved. Germline CDR1 reads MDHEN; CDR2 reads SYDVKM. V shed 2 bases and J shed 4 bases, with 3 bases lying between them. The CDR3 contains 12 residues.

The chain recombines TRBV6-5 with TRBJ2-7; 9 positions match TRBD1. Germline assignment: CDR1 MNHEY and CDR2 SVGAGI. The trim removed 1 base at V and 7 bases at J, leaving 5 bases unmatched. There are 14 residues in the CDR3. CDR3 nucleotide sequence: TGTGCCAGCAGTTACTGGGACAGGGTTGATGAGCAGTACTTC. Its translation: CASSYWDRVDEQYF.

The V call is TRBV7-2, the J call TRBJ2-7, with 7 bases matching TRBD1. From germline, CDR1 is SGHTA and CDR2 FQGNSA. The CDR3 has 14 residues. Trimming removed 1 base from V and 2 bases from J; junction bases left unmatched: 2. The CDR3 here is CASSLVRGPYEQYF. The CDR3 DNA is TGTGCCAGCAGCTTAGTAAGGGGGCCCTACGAGCAGTACTTC.

In DNA, the CDR3 is TGCGCCAGCAGCTTGGGACAGGGCCACACAACTAGCACAGATACGCAGTATTTT. It specifies CASSLGQGHTTSTDTQYF. This sequence joins TRBV5-1 and TRBJ2-3; TRBD1 matches 7 bases. The length of the CDR3 is 18 residues. Germline V CDR1 and CDR2: SGHRS, YFSETQ. With V trimmed by 0 bases and J by 0 bases, 10 bases remained unmatched. Supplemented by reference TRBV5-1 and TRBJ2-3, the full variable domain reads KAGVTQTPRYLIKTRGQQVTLSCSPISGHRSVSWYQQTPGQGLQFLFEYFSETQRNKGNFPGRFSGRQFSNSRSEMNVSTLELGDSALYLCASSLGQGHTTSTDTQYFGPGTRLTVL.

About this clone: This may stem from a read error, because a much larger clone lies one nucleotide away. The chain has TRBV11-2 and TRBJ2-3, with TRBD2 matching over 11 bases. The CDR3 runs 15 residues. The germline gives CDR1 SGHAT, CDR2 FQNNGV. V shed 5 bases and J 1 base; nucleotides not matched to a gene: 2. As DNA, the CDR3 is TGTGCCAGCAGCGCACTAGCGGGGGGCACAGATACGCAGTATTTT. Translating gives CASSALAGGTDTQYF.

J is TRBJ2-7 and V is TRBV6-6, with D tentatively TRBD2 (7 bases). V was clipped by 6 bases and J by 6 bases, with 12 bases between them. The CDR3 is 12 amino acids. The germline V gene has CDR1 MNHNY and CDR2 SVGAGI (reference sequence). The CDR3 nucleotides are TGTGCCAGCAGCGCGGGGGCGGTCGAGCAGTACTTC. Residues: CASSAGAVEQYF.

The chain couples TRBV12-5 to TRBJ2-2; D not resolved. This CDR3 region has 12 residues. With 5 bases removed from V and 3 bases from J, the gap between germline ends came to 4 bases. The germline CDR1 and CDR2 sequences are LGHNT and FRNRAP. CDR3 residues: CASGRDTGELFF. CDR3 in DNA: TGTGCTAGTGGTCGGGACACCGGGGAGCTGTTTTTT.

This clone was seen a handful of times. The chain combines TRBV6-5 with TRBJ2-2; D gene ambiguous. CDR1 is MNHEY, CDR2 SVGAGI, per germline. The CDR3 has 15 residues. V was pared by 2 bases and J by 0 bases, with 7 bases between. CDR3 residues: CASSYSLPNTGELFF. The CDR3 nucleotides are TGTGCCAGCAGTTACAGCCTTCCGAACACCGGGGAGCTGTTTTTT.

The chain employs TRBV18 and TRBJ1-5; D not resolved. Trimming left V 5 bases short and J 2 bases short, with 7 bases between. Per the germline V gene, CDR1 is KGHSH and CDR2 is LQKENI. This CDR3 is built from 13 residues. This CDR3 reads CASSTSGNQPQHF. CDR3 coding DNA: TGTGCCAGCTCAACCTCAGGCAATCAGCCCCAGCATTTT.

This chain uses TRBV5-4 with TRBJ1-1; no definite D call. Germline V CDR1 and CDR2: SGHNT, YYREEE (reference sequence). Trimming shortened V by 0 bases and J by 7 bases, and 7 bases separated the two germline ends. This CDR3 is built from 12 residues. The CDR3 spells CASSLARGEAFF. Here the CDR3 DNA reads TGTGCCAGCAGCTTGGCTCGGGGTGAAGCTTTCTTT.

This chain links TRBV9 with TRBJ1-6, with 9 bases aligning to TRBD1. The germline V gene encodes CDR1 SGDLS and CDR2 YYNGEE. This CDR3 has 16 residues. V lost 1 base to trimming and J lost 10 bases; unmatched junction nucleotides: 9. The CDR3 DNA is TGTGCCAGCAGCGTATCATTAGGACAGGGGTACTCACCCCTCCACTTT. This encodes CASSVSLGQGYSPLHF.

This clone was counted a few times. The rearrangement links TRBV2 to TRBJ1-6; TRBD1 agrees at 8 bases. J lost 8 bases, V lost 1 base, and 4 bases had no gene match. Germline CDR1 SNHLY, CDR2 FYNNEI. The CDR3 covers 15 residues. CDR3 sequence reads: CASSEGSGGDSPLHF. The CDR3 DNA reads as TGTGCCAGCAGTGAAGGATCAGGGGGCGATTCACCCCTCCACTTT. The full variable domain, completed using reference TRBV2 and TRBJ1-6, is EPEVTQTPSHQVTQMGQEVILRCVPISNHLYFYWYRQILGQKVEFLVSFYNNEISEKSEIFDDQFSVERPDGSNFTLKIRSTKLEDSAMYFCASSEGSGGDSPLHFGNGTRLTVT.

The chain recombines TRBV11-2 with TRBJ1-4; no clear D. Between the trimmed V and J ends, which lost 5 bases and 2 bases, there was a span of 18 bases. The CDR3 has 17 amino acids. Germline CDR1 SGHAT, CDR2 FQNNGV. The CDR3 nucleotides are TGTGCCAGCAGCCTACGTCCGGGATTAGGTACTAATGAAAAACTGTTTTTT. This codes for CASSLRPGLGTNEKLFF.